This paragraph covers one TCR beta chain sequence. Antigen: not known. This sample is part of a study of Ad26.COV2.S vaccination and SARS-CoV-2 variants. Study overall: The COV1001 Ad26.COV2.S trial arm included the donor. Intramuscularly, Ad26.COV2.S was given either once or twice, 56 days apart.

Study-level results: Across vaccine and placebo recipients, the breadth of non-spike TCRs was similar.

V was trimmed by 8 bases and J by 1 base, leaving 8 bases between them. The CDR3 length is 12 residues. CDR1 is MDHEN, CDR2 SYDVKM, per germline. The data were produced by immunoSEQ multiplex PCR, yet TCRdb's version contains in-frame clones alone and is incomplete. The sample has about 370,000 clones; about nine tenths are singletons. Described treatment: about 20 received Ad26.COV2.S at low or high dose, single or two shots; about five received placebo; per-sample allocation not given. Samples were taken on day 63 after the first vaccine or placebo injection. An 18-55-year-old adult in Boston served as donor.

This receptor was obtained from a person between 18 and 65 years old who received the Ad26.COV2.S COVID-19 vaccine or a placebo. The source was peripheral blood, collected in a trial of Ad26.COV2.S vaccine versus placebo. V gene TRBV28 combines with J gene TRBJ1-2; D remains ambiguous. The CDR3 protein is CASQFNNYGYTF. For the CDR3, the DNA is TGTGCCAGCCAGTTCAATAACTATGGCTACACCTTC.